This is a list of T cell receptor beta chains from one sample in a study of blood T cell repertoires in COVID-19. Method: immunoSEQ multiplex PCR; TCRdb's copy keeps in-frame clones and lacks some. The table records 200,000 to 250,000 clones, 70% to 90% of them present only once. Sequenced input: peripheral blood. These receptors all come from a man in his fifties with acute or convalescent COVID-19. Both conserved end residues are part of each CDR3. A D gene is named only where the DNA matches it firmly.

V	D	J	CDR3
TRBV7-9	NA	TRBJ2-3	CASSFWGLSTDTQYF
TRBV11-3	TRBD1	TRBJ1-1	CASSLDRVNTEAFF
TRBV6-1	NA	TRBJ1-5	CASSEQGVGNQPQHF
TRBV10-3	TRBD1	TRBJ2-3	CAIKPAGGADTQYF
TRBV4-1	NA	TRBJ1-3	CASTLSAQGANTIYF
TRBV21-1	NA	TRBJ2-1	CASSHRTSGGQSSYNEQFF
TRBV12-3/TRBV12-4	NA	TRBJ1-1	CASNPGVRTEAFF
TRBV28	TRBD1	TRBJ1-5	CASLNSGGQLNQPQHF
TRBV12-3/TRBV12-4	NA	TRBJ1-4	CASSPPGGEKLFF
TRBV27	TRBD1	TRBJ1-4	CASSTPTGNGNEKLFF
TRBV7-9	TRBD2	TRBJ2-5	CASSLGSSGGEETQYF
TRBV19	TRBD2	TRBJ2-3	CASSIAGGPRVPDTQYF
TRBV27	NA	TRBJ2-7	CASSKSGAHYEQYF
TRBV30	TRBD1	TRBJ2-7	CAWTTGQGASYEQYF
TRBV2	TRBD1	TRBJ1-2	CASSLQGYDGYTF
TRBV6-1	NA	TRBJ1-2	CASSEAGLFDPKGYTF
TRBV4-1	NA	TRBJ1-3	CASSRGGSGNTIYF
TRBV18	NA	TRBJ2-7	CASSPRQGGSYEQYF
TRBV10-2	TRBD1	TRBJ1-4	CASSPGGPFEKLFF
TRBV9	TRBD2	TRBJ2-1	CASSPLGALRGANEQFF
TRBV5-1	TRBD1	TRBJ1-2	CASSLGTGNGYTF
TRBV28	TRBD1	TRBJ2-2	CASTRTGFANTGELFF
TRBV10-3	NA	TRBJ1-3	CAISAEGSGNTIYF
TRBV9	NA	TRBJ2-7	CASSLGGNNHEQYF
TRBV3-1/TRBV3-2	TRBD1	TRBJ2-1	CASSQVARTGINEQFF
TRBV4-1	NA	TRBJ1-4	CASSQDWQGNEKLFF
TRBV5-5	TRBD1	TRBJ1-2	CASSLDRVYGYTF
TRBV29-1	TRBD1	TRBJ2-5	CSVEAWDRDQETQYF
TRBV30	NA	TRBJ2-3	CAWSVVQATDTQYF
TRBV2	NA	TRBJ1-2	CASGQTIYGYTF
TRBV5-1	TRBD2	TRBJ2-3	CASSLRLASTDTQYF
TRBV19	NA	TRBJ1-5	CASSPTSNQPQHF
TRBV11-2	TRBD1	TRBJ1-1	CASSRTGIAEAFF
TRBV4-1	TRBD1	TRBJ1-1	CASSPDRFPEAFF
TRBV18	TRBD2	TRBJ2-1	CASSLPGLAGGNEQFF
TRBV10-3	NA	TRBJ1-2	CAISPPGGGNGYTF
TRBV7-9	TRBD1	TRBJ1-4	CASSYDTGQGLEKLFF
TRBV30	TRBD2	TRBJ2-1	CAFLAGERRDEQFF
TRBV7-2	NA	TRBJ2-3	CASSLQASTDTQYF
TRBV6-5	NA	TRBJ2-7	CASSPQGYEQYF
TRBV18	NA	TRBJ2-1	CASSLGQNNEQFF
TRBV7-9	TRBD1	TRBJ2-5	CASSYRQGQETQYF
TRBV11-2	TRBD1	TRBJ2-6	CASSFLKSRGSGANVLTF
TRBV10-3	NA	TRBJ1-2	CATGDPTNYGYTF
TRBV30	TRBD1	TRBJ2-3	CAWSVLSGGRDTQYF
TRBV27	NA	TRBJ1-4	CASSSGTRSTNEKLFF
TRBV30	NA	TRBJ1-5	CAWDRYRQALYRYSNQPQHF
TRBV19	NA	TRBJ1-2	CATGSGYTF
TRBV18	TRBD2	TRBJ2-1	CASSFGGVAGGNNEQFF
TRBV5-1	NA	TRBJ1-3	CASSPPASVGNTIYF
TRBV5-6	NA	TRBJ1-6	CASSLDPGNSPLHF
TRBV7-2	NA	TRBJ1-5	CASSLVGGVSNQPQHF
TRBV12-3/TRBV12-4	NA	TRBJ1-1	CASSLAQGTEAFF